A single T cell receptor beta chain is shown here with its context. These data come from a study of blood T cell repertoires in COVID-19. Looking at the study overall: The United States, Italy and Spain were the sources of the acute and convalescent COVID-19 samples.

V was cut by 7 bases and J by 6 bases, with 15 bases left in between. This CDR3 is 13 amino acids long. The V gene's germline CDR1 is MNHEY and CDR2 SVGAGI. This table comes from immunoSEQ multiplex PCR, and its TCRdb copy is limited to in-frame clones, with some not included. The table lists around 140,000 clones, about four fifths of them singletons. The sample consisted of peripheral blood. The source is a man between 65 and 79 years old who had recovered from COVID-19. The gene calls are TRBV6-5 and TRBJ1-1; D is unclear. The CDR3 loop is CASKVAVGAEAFF. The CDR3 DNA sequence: TGTGCCAGCAAGGTGGCGGTCGGCGCTGAAGCTTTCTTT.